This T cell receptor (beta chain) is from a study of immune evolution from preneoplasia to lung adenocarcinoma (dated by TCRdb to the early 2020s). Looking at the study overall: No AAH lesions showed HLA loss of heterozygosity, compared with 6% to 8% of AIS, approximately 15% of MIA and about a third of ADC lesions. Immune contexture across lung adenocarcinoma precursors and invasive adenocarcinoma was profiled using immune gene expression, TCR sequencing and multiplex immunofluorescence. Resected precursor lesions (AAH, AIS, MIA) and invasive adenocarcinomas were each compared against paired morphologically normal lung tissue. Sample size was determined by specimen availability and not by a prior power calculation. The immune data were combined with whole exome sequencing and methylation data from the same cohort of nodules. A total of some 55 patients with pulmonary nodules who underwent surgical resection were included in the overall cohort. A total of under 55 patients contributed TCR sequencing data. The study reported that around 100 samples were used for TCR sequencing. Class I HLA alleles were inferred from exome data with POLYSOLVER, and allele-specific HLA loss was detected with LOHHLA. Results the study describes overall, beyond this receptor: Because all patients came from Japan and China, whether the findings apply to Western populations was uncertain. The highest top T cell clone frequencies were observed in normal lung, and a progressive decrease in top T cell clone frequencies appeared to occur from AAH through AIS, MIA and invasive adenocarcinoma. The findings were based on association rather than direct causation, and larger cohorts with long-term follow-up and longitudinal biopsies were deemed needed. Clonality was highest in normal lung, while later-stage lesions appeared to have lower clonality but higher T cell density and diversity. KRAS-mutant nodules showed the highest T cell clonality compared with EGFR-mutant or double wild-type lesions.

TCR beta CDR3 regions were sequenced from DNA using the immunoSEQ hsTCRbeta Kit. Regarding the original processing steps: The ImmunoSEQ Analyzer was used to analyse the TCR sequencing data. T cell clonality was defined as 1 minus Pielou's evenness, as computed on productive rearrangements. The inverse Simpson index, applied to productive templates, was used to measure T cell diversity. T cell density was defined as TCR beta template counts normalized to usable DNA, with usable DNA estimated by amplifying and sequencing housekeeping genes. Two-sided Kruskal-Wallis tests were used to compare TCR metrics across histologic stages. TCRdb carries this immuneACCESS record with in-frame sequences only. Its versions omit some clonotypes, under half of them owing to an unresolved V gene in the studies checked, with the rest unexplained. V and J calls and clone size come straight from that table; D and trimming were deduced from the DNA. The sample table records 30,000 to 45,000 clones; 74% of these occur just once. Jointly, the top ten make up around 6.3% of the sample.

Between the mid-2010s and the late 2010s, the patients underwent resection in either Japan or China. Two lung cancer pathologists independently reviewed H&E slides to confirm the histologic diagnosis of every case. For nucleic acid extraction, premalignant or tumor cells were enriched by macro-dissection following pathologic assessment. FFPE tissue was used for DNA isolation with the AllPrep DNA/RNA FFPE Kit. Note on this clone: Its target antigen remains unknown. No base quality values were provided; no much bigger clone lies one nucleotide off.

According to the germline V gene, CDR1 reads SGHRS and CDR2 reads YFSETQ. From the cysteine up to the phenylalanine, the CDR3 has a length of 13 residues. This entry keeps only the CDR3 DNA: 39 bases, framed from base 1. The V and J ends are trimmed by 5 bases and 7 bases, leaving 15 bases between them. Source material: FFPE invasive lung adenocarcinoma tissue. This sample's cell subset or site label indicates: frankly invasive lung adenocarcinoma (ADC). The sequence was obtained from a person between 60 and 70 years old with lung adenocarcinoma. Rearrangement joined TRBV5-1 to TRBJ1-1; there is no confident call for the D gene. The DNA is TGCGCCAGCAGTGAACCCCATGGTAATGAAGCTTTCTTT. The translation is CASSEPHGNEAFF.